The 25 T cell receptor beta chains presented below share a single source sample, sequenced in a study of T-cell reconstitution after alpha-beta-depleted transplantation in children. The library targeted TCRbeta and was prepared with unique molecular identifiers. Via MiXCR, TCRdb re-called the PCR reads, giving one row per CDR3 protein. The sample has about 870,000 distinct CDR3 sequences; 15% to 20% are singletons. Sequences were derived from PBMCs, mostly from graft donor cells, sampled 360 days after TCRalphabeta/CD19-depleted stem cell transplant. The source of these receptors is a male patient between 10 and 17 years old who had a stem cell transplant for acute lymphoblastic leukemia, so the T cells may come from the graft donor.

This clonotype has a handful of counts. CDR3 DNA sequence: TGTGCCAGCAGTTTATGGGGCAGGGGAATGAACACTGAAGCTTTCTTT. Translated: CASSLWGRGMNTEAFF. The rearrangement links TRBV27 to TRBJ1-1, with D possibly matching TRBD1 (6 bases). Germline V gene lookup returns CDR1 MNHEY and CDR2 SMNVEV (reference sequence). The length of the CDR3 is 16 residues. V was trimmed by 1 base and J by 0 bases, leaving 12 bases between them.

This chain connects TRBV5-1 to TRBJ2-1; 9 bases match TRBD2. J lost 0 bases, V lost 6 bases, and 10 bases had no gene match. CDR3 length equals 17 residues. The germline CDR1 and CDR2 sequences are SGHRS and YFSETQ. The CDR3 sequence: CASTWRAGGHSYNEQFF. The CDR3, as DNA: TGCGCCAGCACCTGGAGGGCGGGAGGGCACTCCTACAATGAGCAGTTCTTC.

This clonotype was detected a few times. V gene TRBV9 combines with J gene TRBJ1-6; D unresolved. Trimming removed 0 bases at V and 8 bases at J, with 12 bases between. The CDR3 sequence is 15 residues long. From germline, CDR1 is SGDLS and CDR2 YYNGEE. CDR3 residues: CASSVVSFGDSPLHF. The CDR3 coding sequence is TGTGCCAGCAGCGTAGTCTCGTTCGGGGATTCACCCCTCCACTTT.

This clonotype was picked up many times. The chain uses TRBV3-1 and TRBJ2-1, with 7 bases fitting TRBD1. V shed 5 bases, J shed 4 bases, and the junction held 11 bases outside the gene matches. Germline CDR1 and CDR2: LGHDT and YNNKEL (reference sequence). The CDR3 runs 16 residues. CDR3 loop: CASSTHVTGIYNEQFF. The CDR3 DNA reads TGTGCCAGCAGCACTCACGTGACAGGGATTTACAATGAGCAGTTCTTC.

The chain links TRBV12-3 or TRBV12-4 to TRBJ2-7; TRBD1 matches at 11 bases. The CDR3 totals 15 residues. The V segment lost 6 bases and the J segment 7 bases; nucleotides outside the gene matches: 11. In DNA, the CDR3 is TGTGCCAGCAGAGGACAGGGGGCGCTTAATGAGGAGCAGTACTTC. It specifies CASRGQGALNEEQYF.

This sequence joins TRBV19 and TRBJ2-7, with D possibly TRBD1 on 6 matching bases. The germline gives CDR1 LNHDA, CDR2 SQIVND (reference sequence). V was clipped by 3 bases and J by 3 bases, with 9 bases between them. This CDR3 region has 13 residues. The CDR3, as DNA: TGTGCCAGTAGTATCGGACAGTTCTACGAGCAGTACTTC. The encoded protein is CASSIGQFYEQYF.

This clonotype was counted a few times. The chain carries TRBV29-1 and TRBJ1-3; weak D call: TRBD1 (5 bases). The CDR3 covers 14 residues. The germline V and J ends were trimmed by 5 bases and 2 bases, with 13 bases remaining between them. Per germline, CDR1 SQVTM and CDR2 ANQGSEA. CDR3 residues: CSVSGTLAGNTIYF. The DNA for the CDR3 is TGCAGCGTTTCAGGGACTCTAGCTGGAAACACCATATATTTT.

This clonotype has a count of ten or more. This chain uses TRBV4-1 with TRBJ2-1, with D tentatively TRBD2 (5 bases). The CDR3 totals 15 residues. The ends were cut back, 1 base at V and 0 bases at J, with 7 bases in the middle. The germline gives CDR1 MGHRA, CDR2 YSYEKL. CDR3 sequence (DNA): TGCGCCAGCAGCCAAGGGAGGTTCTCCTACAATGAGCAGTTCTTC. Translation gives CASSQGRFSYNEQFF.

This clonotype has only a few counts. The V and J genes are TRBV4-1 and TRBJ2-5; 9 bases align to TRBD2. Germline V gene sequence: CDR1 MGHRA, CDR2 YSYEKL. The V segment lost 4 bases and the J segment 5 bases; nucleotides outside the gene matches: 14. This CDR3 region has 17 residues. The CDR3 DNA reads as TGCGCCAGCAGCCTCACCGGTAGCGGGAGTGCGATTGAGACCCAGTACTTC. Translated: CASSLTGSGSAIETQYF.

The chain combines TRBV10-3 with TRBJ2-2; possible D gene TRBD1, 7 bases. The CDR3 totals 16 residues. Germline values: CDR1 ENHRY, CDR2 SYGVKD. Trimming took off 2 bases at V and 4 bases at J, with 14 bases between the two ends. This CDR3 is CAISEGQGGITGELFF. The CDR3, as DNA: TGTGCCATCAGTGAGGGGCAGGGGGGCATCACCGGGGAGCTGTTTTTT.

Details on this clonotype: Germline is not matched at one junction end, which may reflect a read error. The V call is TRBV29-1, the J call TRBJ2-5; D is uncertain. There are 11 residues in the CDR3. Germline values: CDR1 SQVTM, CDR2 ANQGSEA. For the CDR3, the DNA is TGCAGCGTTGGCGACTTTGGCACCGACAACTTC. Amino acid sequence: CSVGDFGTDNF.

The chain is built from TRBV27 and TRBJ2-3; 9 nucleotides align to TRBD2. The CDR3 sequence is 19 residues long. Germline CDR1 and CDR2: MNHEY and SMNVEV (reference sequence). V was pared by 4 bases and J by 5 bases, with 19 bases of the junction left unmatched. CDR3 residues: CASSYGGGGLAGFGDTQYF. The CDR3 DNA is TGTGCCAGCAGTTACGGAGGGGGAGGGCTAGCGGGATTTGGAGATACGCAGTATTTT.

In its sample, this clonotype was seen a few times. The V gene is TRBV5-5, the J gene TRBJ2-1, with 9 positions matching TRBD1. Trimming took 2 bases from V and 2 from J; bases not matched to a gene: 8. CDR1 is SGHKS, CDR2 YYEKEE, per germline (reference sequence). The CDR3 runs to 17 residues. CDR3 in amino acids: CASSFVFHRGPYNEQFF. CDR3 in DNA: TGTGCCAGCAGCTTTGTATTCCACAGGGGGCCCTACAATGAGCAGTTCTTC.

This clonotype was recorded a few times. This CDR3 reads CSARGQVEGADTQYF. The CDR3 bases are TGCAGTGCCCGAGGACAGGTGGAAGGAGCAGATACGCAGTATTTT. The V call is TRBV20-1, the J call TRBJ2-3; 7 nucleotides agree with TRBD1. The CDR3 sequence is 15 residues long. V shed 6 bases, J shed 4 bases, and the junction held 13 bases outside the gene matches. CDR1 is DFQATT, CDR2 SNEGSKA, per germline (reference sequence).

At least ten counts were recorded for this clonotype. The CDR3 loop is CASSTGLAVYEQYF. The CDR3 nucleotides are TGTGCCAGCAGCACCGGACTAGCGGTCTACGAGCAGTACTTC. This chain uses TRBV11-2 with TRBJ2-7, with 10 bases fitting TRBD2. Germline V gene lookup returns CDR1 SGHAT and CDR2 FQNNGV. This CDR3 contains 14 residues. With 5 bases clipped from V and 3 bases from J, the junction kept 4 bases outside the gene matches. The whole variable domain, remainder taken from reference TRBV11-2 and TRBJ2-7, is EAGVAQSPRYKIIEKRQSVAFWCNPISGHATLYWYQQILGQGPKLLIQFQNNGVVDDSQLPKDRFSAERLKGVDSTLKIQPAKLEDSAVYLCASSTGLAVYEQYFGPGTRLTVT.

The chain employs TRBV19 and TRBJ2-7; D not certain. Germline assignment: CDR1 LNHDA and CDR2 SQIVND (reference sequence). The CDR3 length is 13 residues. V lost 3 bases and J lost 1, with 7 bases in between. CDR3 DNA: TGTGCCAGTAGTATGACGGCTTCCTACGAGCAGTACTTC. Its protein is CASSMTASYEQYF.

This clonotype occurred a few times. The genes are TRBV12-3 or TRBV12-4 and TRBJ2-3; D not certain. V lost 3 bases and J 5 bases, leaving 15 bases between the germline ends. The CDR3 length is 15 residues. CDR3 DNA: TGTGCCAGCAGTTTTATCAGCCATTTAGGAGATACGCAGTATTTT. Translated: CASSFISHLGDTQYF.

This clonotype has just a few counts. The chain uses TRBV24-1 and TRBJ2-1; 14 positions match TRBD2. With 4 bases clipped from V and 0 bases from J, the junction kept 10 bases outside the gene matches. The CDR3 is made up of 20 amino acids. CDR1 is KGHDR and CDR2 is SFDVKD in the germline V gene. CDR3 sequence (DNA): TGTGCCACCAGTGACCCCGGACTAGCGGGAGGCCCCACCTCCTACAATGAGCAGTTCTTC. Translated, it gives CATSDPGLAGGPTSYNEQFF.

This clonotype was picked up many times. This chain joins TRBV5-1 and TRBJ1-1; D is possibly TRBD1 (6 bases). Germline CDR1 and CDR2: SGHRS and YFSETQ. The V end was cut by 5 bases, the J end by 0 bases, with 17 bases between. The CDR3 is 16 amino acids. CDR3 sequence: CASSYQGSPMNTEAFF. The CDR3 nucleotides are TGCGCCAGCAGTTACCAGGGGAGTCCAATGAACACTGAAGCTTTCTTT.

V gene TRBV5-6 combines with J gene TRBJ2-5, with TRBD2 matching over 13 bases. Germline loops: CDR1 SGHDT, CDR2 YYEEEE. The CDR3 length is 16 residues. V dropped 4 bases and J dropped 4; count of bases not matched to a gene: 7. The CDR3 sequence: CASSKGLAGTLETQYF. CDR3 DNA: TGTGCCAGCAGCAAGGGACTAGCGGGGACACTAGAGACCCAGTACTTC.

The CDR3 loop is CASSLREGTNGYTF. CDR3 nucleotides: TGCGCCAGCAGCTTGAGGGAGGGGACGAATGGCTACACCTTC. This rearrangement joins TRBV5-1 to TRBJ1-2; possible D gene TRBD1, 5 bases. Germline V lookup: CDR1 SGHRS, CDR2 YFSETQ. With 1 base removed from V and 6 bases from J, the gap between germline ends came to 13 bases. The CDR3 has 14 amino acids.

V is TRBV5-6 and J is TRBJ1-3, with 10 nucleotides matching TRBD1. Trimming at V came to 4 bases and at J to 0 bases, leaving 10 bases not matched to a gene. The length of the CDR3 is 18 residues. The germline gives CDR1 SGHDT, CDR2 YYEEEE. The CDR3 sequence: CASSSRDRGRISGNTIYF. The CDR3 nucleotides read TGTGCCAGCAGCAGCCGGGACAGGGGACGAATCTCTGGAAACACCATATATTTT.

This clonotype was seen only a few times. The chain carries TRBV18 and TRBJ2-7, with D uncertain. CDR3 size: 15 residues. V was shortened by 0 bases and J by 0 bases, with 9 bases between the two germline ends. Germline loops: CDR1 KGHSH, CDR2 LQKENI. The CDR3 DNA reads as TGTGCCAGCTCACCACCCAGACCTGTCTCCTACGAGCAGTACTTC. Encoded protein: CASSPPRPVSYEQYF.

The chain combines TRBV7-9 with TRBJ2-7, with D unresolved. V was trimmed by 5 bases and J by 2 bases, leaving 16 bases between them. This CDR3 comprises 15 residues. Germline V CDR1 and CDR2: SEHNR, FQNEAQ (reference sequence). CDR3 sequence reads: CASSPQTLRTYEQYF. CDR3 sequence (DNA): TGTGCCAGCAGCCCCCAAACACTCAGAACCTACGAGCAGTACTTC. Looking up the rest from reference TRBV7-9 and TRBJ2-7 gives the full variable domain: DTGVSQNPRHKITKRGQNVTFRCDPISEHNRLYWYRQTLGQGPEFLTYFQNEAQLEKSRLLSDRFSAERPKGSFSTLEIQRTEQGDSAMYLCASSPQTLRTYEQYFGPGTRLTVT.

The CDR3 sequence is CASSSKRSYNEQFF. The CDR3 nucleotides read TGTGCCAGCAGCTCCAAGCGCTCCTACAATGAGCAGTTCTTC. V is TRBV7-8 and J is TRBJ2-1; the D is unclear. The germline V and J ends were trimmed by 4 bases and 0 bases, with 7 bases remaining between them. CDR1 SGHVS and CDR2 FQNEAQ come from the germline V gene. The length of the CDR3 is 14 residues.